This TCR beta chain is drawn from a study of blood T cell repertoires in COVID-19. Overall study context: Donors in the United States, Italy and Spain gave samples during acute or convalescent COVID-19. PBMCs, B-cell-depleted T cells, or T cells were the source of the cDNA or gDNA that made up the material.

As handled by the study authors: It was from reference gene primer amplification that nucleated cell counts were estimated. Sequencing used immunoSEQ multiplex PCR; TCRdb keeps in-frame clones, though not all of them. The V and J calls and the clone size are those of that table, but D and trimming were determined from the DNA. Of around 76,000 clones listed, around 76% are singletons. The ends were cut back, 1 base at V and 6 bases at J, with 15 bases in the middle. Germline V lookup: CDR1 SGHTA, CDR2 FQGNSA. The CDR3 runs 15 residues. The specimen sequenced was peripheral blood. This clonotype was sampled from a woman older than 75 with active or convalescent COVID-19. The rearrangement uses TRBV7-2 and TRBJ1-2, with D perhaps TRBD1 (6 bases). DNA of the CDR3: TGTGCCAGCAGCTTAGACACGGGACAACTAAATGGCTACACCTTC. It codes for CASSLDTGQLNGYTF.